This T cell receptor beta chain was identified during a study of blood T cell repertoires in COVID-19. Trimming removed 3 bases from V and 1 base from J; junction bases left unmatched: 5. Germline CDR1 reads MNHNS; CDR2 reads SASEGT. CDR3 size: 15 residues. The method was immunoSEQ multiplex PCR; TCRdb's version includes in-frame clones alone and lacks a portion of them. The sample lists 85,000 to 90,000 clones, about 91% occurring once. This TCR came from a human donor with active COVID-19. The donor label of this sample is uncertain. Sequenced sample: peripheral blood. This chain joins TRBV6-1 and TRBJ1-2; 7 nucleotides align to TRBD1. CDR3 loop: CASSEGRGDNYGYTF. The CDR3 DNA reads TGTGCCAGCAGTGAGGGCAGGGGGGATAACTATGGCTACACCTTC.